The source of this T cell receptor (beta chain) is a study of T cell clonotyping in hematopoietic cell transplantation. Sample time point: recipient sample about 28 days before transplant, after cytoreduction. On this clone itself: Antigen unknown.

Notes on the study in general: Pathologically expanded recipient clonotypes increased progressively from day 30 to day 180 as diversity fell.

The CDR3 sequence is 16 residues long. Germline CDR1 reads PRHDT; CDR2 reads FYEKMQ (reference sequence). J was trimmed by 8 bases and V by 0 bases; bases with no gene match: 9. The method was immunoSEQ multiplex PCR; TCRdb's version includes in-frame clones alone and lacks a portion of them. The sample contains about 45,000 clones, 80% to 85% of which appear only once. The sample in question was peripheral blood mononuclear cells, obtained before stem cell transplant. The TCR originated in a man aged 55 to 70 with myelodysplastic syndrome. Some clones in this sample may be carry-over from other donors' samples. The chain joins TRBV13 to TRBJ1-2; 10 bases line up with TRBD1. The CDR3 region has the DNA TGTGCCAGCAGCTTAGGGGCGACAGGGGGCGCCGGCGGCTACACCTTC. As protein: CASSLGATGGAGGYTF.